This TCR beta chain stems from a study of blood T cell repertoires in COVID-19. Study as a whole: Italy, Spain and the United States were the sources of the convalescent and acute COVID-19 samples.

This CDR3 region has 13 residues. The ends lost 2 bases at V and 9 bases at J; junction bases unmatched: 0. The germline gives CDR1 LGHDT, CDR2 YNNKEL (reference sequence). Clones were read by immunoSEQ multiplex PCR, and TCRdb kept only the in-frame ones, dropping some. The table has more than 300,000 clones, more than 75% seen once. The rearrangement links TRBV3-1 (or the pseudogene TRBV3-2) to TRBJ2-1; TRBD2 agrees at 11 bases. The receptor was isolated from a woman in her forties or fifties with acute or convalescent COVID-19. Sequencing was done on a sample of peripheral blood. In nucleotides, the CDR3 is TGTGCCAGCAGCCAACTAGCGGGGGGTGAGCAGTTCTTC. It yields the protein CASSQLAGGEQFF.